These T cell receptor beta chains were read from a single sample in a study of T cell responses to AZD1222 COVID-19 vaccine. Repertoires were generated with immunoSEQ multiplex PCR, while TCRdb's copy carries only in-frame clones and drops some. The repertoire has 75,000 or so clones, approximately 90% of them found once; the top ten carry more than 25%. The sample in question was peripheral blood, obtained 28 days after the second AZD1222 dose. The receptor set was obtained from an adult who received the AZD1222 COVID-19 vaccine. Both conserved end residues are part of each CDR3. D genes are given only for firm matches. Clone sizes are given selectively: once, few, many, or a class where the clone is expanded.

V,J,D,size,CDR3,DNA
TRBV23-1,TRBJ1-2,-,-,CASSLINLASSAAGF,TGCGCCAGCAGTCTTATCAATCTCGCGTCGTCAGCAGCTGGCTTC
TRBV10-3,TRBJ2-1,TRBD2,-,CAISPEGTSGRAINTNEQFF,TGTGCCATCAGCCCGGAAGGGACTAGCGGGAGGGCCATCAATACCAATGAGCAGTTCTTC
TRBV29-1,TRBJ2-3,-,-,CSVEDHSRTDTQYF,TGCAGCGTTGAAGATCACAGCCGCACAGATACGCAGTATTTT
TRBV18,TRBJ1-2,-,-,CASSPRGDGYTF,TGTGCCAGCTCACCACGAGGGGATGGCTACACCTTC
TRBV6-6,TRBJ2-2,-,-,CASSYSGVTGELFF,TGTGCCAGCAGTTACTCAGGTGTGACCGGGGAGCTGTTTTTT
TRBV5-1,TRBJ2-5,TRBD2,-,CASSLAAGREETQYF,TGCGCCAGCAGCTTGGCCGCCGGGAGGGAAGAGACCCAGTACTTC
TRBV28,TRBJ1-2,-,-,CASSLNRDGYTF,TGTGCCAGCAGTTTGAACAGGGATGGCTACACCTTC
TRBV9,TRBJ2-7,TRBD1,-,CASSEGTGASYEQYF,TGTGCCAGCAGCGAAGGGACAGGGGCGTCCTACGAGCAGTACTTC
TRBV5-1,TRBJ1-1,-,few,CASSSDLQGRTEAFF,TGCGCCAGCAGCAGCGACCTCCAGGGGAGGACTGAAGCTTTCTTT
TRBV6-5,TRBJ1-6,TRBD1,-,CASRDDRGSPLHF,TGTGCCAGCCGGGATGACAGGGGTTCACCCCTCCACTTT
TRBV6-5,TRBJ1-5,TRBD1,-,CASRGGGEGNQPQHF,TGTGCCAGCAGAGGAGGGGGCGAGGGCAATCAGCCCCAGCATTTT
TRBV27,TRBJ2-5,-,-,CASSPSSLTRSETQYF,TGTGCCAGCAGTCCCTCCTCCCTAACCCGGTCGGAGACCCAGTACTTC
TRBV6-5,TRBJ2-1,TRBD1,-,CASSGQGTLNEQFF,TGTGCCAGCAGCGGACAGGGGACGCTAAATGAGCAGTTCTTC
TRBV10-2,TRBJ2-7,TRBD1,-,CASSGQGYEQYF,TGCGCCAGCAGTGGACAGGGATACGAGCAGTACTTC
TRBV3-1/TRBV3-2,TRBJ2-1,-,-,CASSQADLGDEQFF,TGTGCCAGCAGCCAAGCGGACCTAGGGGATGAGCAGTTCTTC
TRBV28,TRBJ2-2,-,-,CASSLWGDTGELFF,TGTGCCAGCAGTTTATGGGGTGACACCGGGGAGCTGTTTTTT
TRBV28,TRBJ1-2,-,-,CAGRSQGQGYGYTF,TGTGCCGGTCGGAGCCAGGGGCAGGGCTATGGCTACACCTTC
TRBV10-3,TRBJ2-1,TRBD2,-,CAIRGLAGGPRNEQFF,TGTGCCATCAGAGGACTAGCGGGAGGACCGAGGAATGAGCAGTTCTTC
TRBV2,TRBJ2-1,-,once,CASSEYNEQFF,TGTGCCAGCAGTGAGTACAATGAGCAGTTCTTC
TRBV2,TRBJ2-2,TRBD1,-,CAVHLRDREFPGELFF,TGTGCCGTGCACCTCCGGGACAGGGAGTTCCCCGGGGAGCTGTTTTTT
TRBV18,TRBJ1-4,TRBD1,-,CASSPVGQGNEKLFF,TGTGCCAGCTCACCAGTGGGACAGGGAAATGAAAAACTGTTTTTT
TRBV3-1/TRBV3-2,TRBJ2-1,-,once,CASSQAYNEQFF,TGTGCCAGCAGCCAAGCATACAATGAGCAGTTCTTC
TRBV27,TRBJ2-7,-,once,CASSSLPREQYF,TGTGCCAGCAGTTCCCTCCCGAGGGAGCAGTACTTC
TRBV7-9,TRBJ1-2,-,-,CASSFQGNYGYTF,TGTGCCAGCAGCTTCCAGGGGAACTATGGCTACACCTTC
TRBV25-1,TRBJ2-7,-,once,CASTSQVEHHEQYF,TGTGCCAGCACCTCACAGGTGGAGCACCACGAGCAGTACTTC
TRBV7-2,TRBJ2-3,-,-,CASSLFDVADTQYF,TGTGCCAGCAGCTTGTTTGACGTCGCAGATACGCAGTATTTT
TRBV27,TRBJ2-7,-,-,CASSLYGGREQYF,TGTGCCAGCAGTTTATATGGAGGCAGGGAGCAGTACTTC
TRBV4-1,TRBJ2-7,-,-,CASSQDGGSYEQYF,TGCGCCAGCAGCCAAGATGGGGGCTCCTACGAGCAGTACTTC
TRBV27,TRBJ2-1,-,-,CASSFLGQFEQFF,TGTGCCAGCAGTTTCCTGGGCCAATTCGAGCAGTTCTTC
TRBV11-2,TRBJ1-2,-,many,CASSLAGIGGYTF,TGTGCCAGCAGCTTAGCAGGGATCGGTGGCTACACCTTC
TRBV20-1,TRBJ2-3,-,once,CSARQTDTQYF,TGCAGTGCTAGACAGACAGATACGCAGTATTTT
TRBV27,TRBJ2-7,TRBD2,-,CASSQRLAGLYEQYF,TGTGCCAGCAGCCAGAGACTAGCGGGCCTATACGAGCAGTACTTC
TRBV19,TRBJ2-2,TRBD1,-,CASSRGRGRRNTGELFF,TGTGCCAGTAGTAGGGGCAGGGGGCGCAGGAACACCGGGGAGCTGTTTTTT
TRBV29-1,TRBJ2-1,TRBD2,once,CSVVGLAGSRGDNEQFF,TGCAGCGTTGTGGGTCTAGCGGGATCAAGGGGGGACAATGAGCAGTTCTTC
TRBV21-1,TRBJ1-6,-,-,CASNRDRSGDDNSPLHF,TGTGCCAGCAATAGAGATCGGTCGGGGGACGATAATTCACCCCTCCACTTT
TRBV6-5,TRBJ2-3,-,-,CASSDLQGNTDTQYF,TGTGCCAGCAGCGATTTACAGGGTAACACAGATACGCAGTATTTT
TRBV28,TRBJ1-6,-,-,CASSLGGDSPLHF,TGTGCCAGCAGTTTGGGGGGGGATTCACCCCTCCACTTT
TRBV7-2,TRBJ2-1,-,once,CASSSAGWRQAYNEQFF,TGTGCCAGCAGCTCTGCGGGGTGGAGACAGGCCTACAATGAGCAGTTCTTC
TRBV30,TRBJ1-3,TRBD1,-,CAWSGPGGSGNTIYF,TGTGCCTGGAGTGGCCCAGGGGGCTCTGGAAACACCATATATTTT
TRBV6-4,TRBJ2-2,-,-,CASSSGGFGTGELFF,TGTGCCAGCAGTTCCGGGGGATTTGGCACCGGGGAGCTGTTTTTT
TRBV9,TRBJ1-5,-,-,CASSVEGDSNQPQHF,TGTGCCAGCAGCGTAGAAGGGGATAGCAATCAGCCCCAGCATTTT
TRBV20-1,TRBJ2-7,-,-,CSASASFRVRDPSYEQYF,TGCAGTGCTAGTGCATCTTTTCGGGTGCGGGATCCCTCCTACGAGCAGTACTTC
TRBV5-5,TRBJ2-7,-,-,CASSLAGLQSYEQYF,TGTGCCAGCAGCTTGGCGGGACTCCAATCCTACGAGCAGTACTTC
TRBV28,TRBJ2-7,-,-,CASRQGRAYEQYF,TGTGCCAGCAGACAGGGTAGAGCCTACGAGCAGTACTTC
TRBV19,TRBJ2-1,TRBD1,-,CASSVFGTGNDEQFF,TGTGCCAGTAGTGTTTTCGGGACAGGAAATGATGAGCAGTTCTTC
TRBV29-1,TRBJ1-1,-,-,CSAAGTANTEAFF,TGCAGCGCCGCCGGGACGGCGAACACTGAAGCTTTCTTT
TRBV27,TRBJ1-5,TRBD1,-,CASSFTGTGVRQPQHF,TGTGCCAGCAGTTTCACCGGGACAGGGGTACGACAGCCCCAGCATTTT
TRBV14,TRBJ2-5,TRBD2,-,CASSLGLAGGETQYF,TGTGCCAGCAGCCTCGGACTAGCGGGAGGAGAGACCCAGTACTTC
TRBV4-2,TRBJ2-2,-,-,CASSQREQGTGELFF,TGTGCCAGCAGCCAGCGGGAACAGGGCACCGGGGAGCTGTTTTTT
TRBV2,TRBJ1-1,-,-,CASTNRASVGTEAFF,TGTGCCAGCACCAACAGAGCCAGCGTGGGGACTGAAGCTTTCTTT
TRBV11-2,TRBJ2-7,-,once,CASSFGASYEQYF,TGTGCCAGCAGCTTTGGGGCGTCCTACGAGCAGTACTTC
TRBV12-5,TRBJ1-2,-,-,CASGAGRSNYGYTF,TGTGCTAGTGGTGCGGGACGGTCGAACTATGGCTACACCTTC
TRBV4-1,TRBJ1-5,-,-,CASSQWVRTDNNQPQHF,TGCGCCAGCAGCCAATGGGTAAGGACAGACAACAATCAGCCCCAGCATTTT
TRBV6-2/TRBV6-3,TRBJ1-2,-,-,CASSVEGFGFGYTF,TGTGCCAGCAGCGTAGAAGGGTTTGGATTTGGCTACACCTTC
TRBV7-2,TRBJ2-1,TRBD2,-,CASNSTLKLAGQNEQFF,TGTGCCAGCAACTCCACACTAAAACTAGCGGGACAAAATGAGCAGTTCTTC